This T cell receptor beta chain appears in the sequencing data of a study of T-cell reconstitution after alpha-beta-depleted transplantation in children. This clonotype has more than one count but fewer than ten. Its specificity is unknown. The CDR3 extends over 12 amino acids. The germline gives CDR1 DFQATT, CDR2 SNEGSKA (reference sequence). Deletions cut 7 bases from V and 0 bases from J, with 9 bases between. The TCRbeta library incorporated unique molecular identifiers. One entry per CDR3 protein, called by TCRdb with MiXCR from the PCR reads. The data hold about 340,000 distinct CDR3 sequences, with around 15% observed a single time. General study results and limits: Certain patients had high TCRbeta diversity at day 60, and it came from recipient T cells and thymic progenitors that survived. Several hundred expanded graft clones reportedly gave rise to the alpha-beta T cells present about two months after transplant.

The chain couples TRBV20-1 to TRBJ1-1; D call uncertain. This material consisted of PBMCs, mostly from graft donor cells, taken 360 days after TCRalphabeta/CD19-depleted stem cell transplant. The TCR sequence derives from a male patient between 2 and 15 years old who had a stem cell transplant for acute lymphoblastic leukemia, so the T cells may come from the graft donor. The CDR3 protein is CSGSSVNTEAFF. The CDR3 DNA reads TGCAGTGGAAGTAGCGTGAACACTGAAGCTTTCTTT.